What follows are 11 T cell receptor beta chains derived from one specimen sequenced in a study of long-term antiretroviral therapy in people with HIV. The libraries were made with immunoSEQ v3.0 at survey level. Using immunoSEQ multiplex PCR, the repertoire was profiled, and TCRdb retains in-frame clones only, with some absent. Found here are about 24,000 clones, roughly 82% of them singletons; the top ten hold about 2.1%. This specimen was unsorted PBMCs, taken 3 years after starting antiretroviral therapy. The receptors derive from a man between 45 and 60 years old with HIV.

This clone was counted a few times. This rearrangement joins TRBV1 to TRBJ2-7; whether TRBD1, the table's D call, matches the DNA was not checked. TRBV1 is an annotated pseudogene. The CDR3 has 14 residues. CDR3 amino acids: CTSSQDDTLYEQYF. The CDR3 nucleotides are TGCACCAGCAGCCAAGACGACACTCTCTACGAGCAGTACTTC.

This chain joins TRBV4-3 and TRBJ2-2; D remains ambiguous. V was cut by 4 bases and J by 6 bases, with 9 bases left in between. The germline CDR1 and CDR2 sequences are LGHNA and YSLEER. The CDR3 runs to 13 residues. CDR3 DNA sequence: TGCGCCAGCAGCCTATCCTATCCCGGGGAGCTGTTTTTT. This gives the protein CASSLSYPGELFF.

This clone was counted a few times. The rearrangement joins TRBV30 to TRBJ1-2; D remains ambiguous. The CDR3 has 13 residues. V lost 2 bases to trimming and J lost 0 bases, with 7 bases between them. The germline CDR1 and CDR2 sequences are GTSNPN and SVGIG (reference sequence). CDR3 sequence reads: CAWSPDSNYGYTF. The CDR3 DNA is TGTGCCTGGAGTCCTGACTCTAACTATGGCTACACCTTC.

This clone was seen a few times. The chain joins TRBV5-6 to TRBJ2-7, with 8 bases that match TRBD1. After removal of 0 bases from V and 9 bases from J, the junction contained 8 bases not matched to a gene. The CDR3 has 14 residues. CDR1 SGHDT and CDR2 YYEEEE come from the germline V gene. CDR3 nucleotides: TGTGCCAGCAGCTTGGTGGACAGGGAAGGGGGGCAGTACTTC. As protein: CASSLVDREGGQYF.

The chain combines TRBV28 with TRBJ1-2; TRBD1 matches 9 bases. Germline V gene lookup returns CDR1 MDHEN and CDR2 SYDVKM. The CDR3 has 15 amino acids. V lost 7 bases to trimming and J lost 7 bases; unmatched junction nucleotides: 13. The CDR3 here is CASNPAGTGMRGYTF. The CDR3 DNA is TGTGCCAGCAACCCGGCAGGGACAGGGATGCGTGGCTACACCTTC.

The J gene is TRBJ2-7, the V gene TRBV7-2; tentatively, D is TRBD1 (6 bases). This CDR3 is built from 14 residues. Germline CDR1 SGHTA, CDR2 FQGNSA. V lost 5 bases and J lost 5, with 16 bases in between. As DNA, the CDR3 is TGTGCCAGCAGCCCGACCCTTACAGGGAACGAGCAGTACTTC. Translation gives CASSPTLTGNEQYF. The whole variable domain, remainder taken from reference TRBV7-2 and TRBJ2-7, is GAGVSQSPSNKVTEKGKDVELRCDPISGHTALYWYRQSLGQGLEFLIYFQGNSAPDKSGLPSDRFSAERTGGSVSTLTIQRTQQEDSAVYLCASSPTLTGNEQYFGPGTRLTVT.

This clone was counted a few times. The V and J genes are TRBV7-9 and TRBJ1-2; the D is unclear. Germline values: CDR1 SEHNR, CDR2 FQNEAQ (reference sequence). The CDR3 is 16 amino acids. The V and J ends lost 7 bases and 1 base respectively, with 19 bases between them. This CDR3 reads CASTSAVEKVNYGYTF. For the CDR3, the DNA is TGTGCCAGCACCTCTGCCGTAGAAAAGGTTAACTATGGCTACACCTTC.

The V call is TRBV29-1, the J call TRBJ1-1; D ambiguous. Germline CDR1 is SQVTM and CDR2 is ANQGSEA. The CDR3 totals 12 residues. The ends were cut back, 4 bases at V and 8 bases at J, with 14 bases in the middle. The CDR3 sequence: CSVGVTGLEAFF. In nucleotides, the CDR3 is TGCAGCGTTGGGGTAACTGGGTTGGAAGCTTTCTTT.

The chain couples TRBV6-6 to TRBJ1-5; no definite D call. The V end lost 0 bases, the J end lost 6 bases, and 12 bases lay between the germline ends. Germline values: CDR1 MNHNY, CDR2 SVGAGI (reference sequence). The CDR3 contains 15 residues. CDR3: CASSYSEKLGQPQHF. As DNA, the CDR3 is TGTGCCAGCAGTTACTCGGAAAAGCTCGGTCAGCCCCAGCATTTT.

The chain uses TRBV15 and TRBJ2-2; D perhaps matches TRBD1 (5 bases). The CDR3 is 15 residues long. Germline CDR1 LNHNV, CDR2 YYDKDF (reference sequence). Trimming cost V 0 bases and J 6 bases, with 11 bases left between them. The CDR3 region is CATSRDRVVPGELFF. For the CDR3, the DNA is TGTGCCACCAGCAGAGACAGGGTGGTTCCCGGGGAGCTGTTTTTT. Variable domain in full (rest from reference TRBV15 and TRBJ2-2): DAMVIQNPRYQVTQFGKPVTLSCSQTLNHNVMYWYQQKSSQAPKLLFHYYDKDFNNEADTPDNFQSRRPNTSFCFLDIRSPGLGDTAMYLCATSRDRVVPGELFFGEGSRLTVL.

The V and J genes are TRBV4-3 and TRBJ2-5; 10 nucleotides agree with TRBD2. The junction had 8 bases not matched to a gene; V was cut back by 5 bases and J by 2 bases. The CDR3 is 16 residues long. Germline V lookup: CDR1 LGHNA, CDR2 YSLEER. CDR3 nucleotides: TGCGCCAGCAGCATTGGGGGACTAGCGCAGCAAGAGACCCAGTACTTC. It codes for CASSIGGLAQQETQYF.